The entry below describes one T cell receptor (beta chain). The antigen is undetermined. The data were taken from a study of CXCR3-negative and CXCR3-positive naive CD8 T cells. Regarding the study as a whole: More hydrophobic TRB CDR3s were found in CXCR3-positive naive cells than in CXCR3-negative naive cells.

Each TRB cDNA library was prepared by 5' RACE (with UMI labels). TCRdb reanalyzed the 5' RACE reads, giving one entry per CDR3 protein sequence and no DNA. The record lists some 120,000 distinct CDR3 sequences, of which the ten most abundant hold approximately 0.36%. Germline V lookup: CDR1 SGDLS, CDR2 YYNGEE. This CDR3 spans 14 amino acids. The rearrangement links TRBV9 to TRBJ2-5; TCRdb proposes TRBD1, but this gene call is untestable without DNA. The specimen was naive CXCR3+ CD8+ T cells from blood. The sample's subset: CD45RO-CCR7+CD27+CD95- naive CD8+ T cells expressing CXCR3 (TNR3+). The TCR was taken from a human donor in good health. Some clones in this sample may be carry-over from other donors' samples. Here the CDR3 reads CASSPGTRQETQYF.